This T cell receptor (beta chain) was found in a study of T cell changes during pregnancy in multiple sclerosis (dated by TCRdb to between 2018 and 2021). General notes on the study: Changes in the T cell repertoire over the course of pregnancy were examined in this study in women with multiple sclerosis.

The junction carries 12 bases between V and J, which are trimmed by 1 base and 7 bases respectively. The germline V gene specifies SGDLS as CDR1 and YYNGEE as CDR2. From the cysteine through the phenylalanine, the CDR3 covers 14 amino acids. Of the read, only the CDR3 DNA is kept; its 42 bases are in frame from base 1. Comments on this clone: Its antigen is currently not known. It has no much larger one-base neighbor in the sample; base qualities were not kept.

The library was obtained by the immunoSEQ multiplex PCR assay. TCRdb provides this immuneACCESS table in a form limited to in-frame rearrangements. Some clones are lacking; in checked studies, under half of them reflect an unresolved V gene, and why the rest are absent is not known. The sample records tens of thousands of clones, 90% to 95% of which are singletons. 0.85% to 0.9% of the sample comes from the top ten. The chain links TRBV9 with TRBJ2-1; the D gene cannot be named for sure. This receptor was taken from a female donor with multiple sclerosis, enrolled in a pregnancy study. The sequenced sample was peripheral blood, obtained before pregnancy. The sequenced DNA: TGTGCCAGCAGCGTATACCGAGTCCGTAATGAGCAGTTCTTC. The encoded protein is CASSVYRVRNEQFF.